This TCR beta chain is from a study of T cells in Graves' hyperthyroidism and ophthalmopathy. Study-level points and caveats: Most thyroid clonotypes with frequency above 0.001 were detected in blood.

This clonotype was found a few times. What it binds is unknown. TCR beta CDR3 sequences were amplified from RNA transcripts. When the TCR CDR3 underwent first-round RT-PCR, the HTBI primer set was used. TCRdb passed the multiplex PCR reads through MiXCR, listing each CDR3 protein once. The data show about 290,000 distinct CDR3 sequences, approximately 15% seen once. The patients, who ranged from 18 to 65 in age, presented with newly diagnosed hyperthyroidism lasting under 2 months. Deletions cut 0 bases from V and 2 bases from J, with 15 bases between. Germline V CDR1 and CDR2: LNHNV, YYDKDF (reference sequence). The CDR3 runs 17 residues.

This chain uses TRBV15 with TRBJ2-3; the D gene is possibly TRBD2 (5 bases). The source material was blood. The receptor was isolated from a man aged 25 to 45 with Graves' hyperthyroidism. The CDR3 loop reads CATSREERRTDTDTQYF. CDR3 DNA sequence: TGTGCCACCAGCAGAGAAGAACGGCGGACTGACACAGATACGCAGTATTTT.